The clone carrying this T cell receptor (beta chain) was seen at least ten times. Each patient went into thyroid surgery without having received any treatment. The CDR3 sequence is 15 residues long. Germline V gene lookup returns CDR1 SGHDT and CDR2 YYEEEE. J was trimmed by 4 bases and V by 10 bases; bases with no gene match: 14. This sample was included in a study of metastatic and nonmetastatic thyroid tumors. TCRdb used MiXCR to call clones anew from the PCR reads. The repertoire holds roughly 65,000 clones, 14% seen once, with approximately 7% in the top ten. Sequencing used blood. V usage is TRBV5-6 and J usage is TRBJ2-7, with 10 bases identical to TRBD2. The source of this sequence is a male donor with papillary thyroid cancer or a benign thyroid nodule (not recorded which). Some clones in this sample may be carry-over from other donors' samples. CDR3 protein: CASAPGTSDKYEQYF. CDR3 in DNA: TGTGCCTCTGCTCCCGGGACTAGCGACAAATACGAGCAGTACTTC.